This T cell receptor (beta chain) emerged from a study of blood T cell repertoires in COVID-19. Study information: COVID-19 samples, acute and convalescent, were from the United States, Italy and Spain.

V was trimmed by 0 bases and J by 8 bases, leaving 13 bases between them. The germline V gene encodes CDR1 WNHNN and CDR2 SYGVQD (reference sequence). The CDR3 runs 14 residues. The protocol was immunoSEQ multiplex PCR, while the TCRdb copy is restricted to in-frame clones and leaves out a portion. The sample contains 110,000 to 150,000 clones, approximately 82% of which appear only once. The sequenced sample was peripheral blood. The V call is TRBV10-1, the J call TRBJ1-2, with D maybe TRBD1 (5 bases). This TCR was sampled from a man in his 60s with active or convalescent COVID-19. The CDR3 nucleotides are TGCGCCAGCAGTGAGTCGCGCAGGGCCACGGGCTACACCTTC. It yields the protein CASSESRRATGYTF.